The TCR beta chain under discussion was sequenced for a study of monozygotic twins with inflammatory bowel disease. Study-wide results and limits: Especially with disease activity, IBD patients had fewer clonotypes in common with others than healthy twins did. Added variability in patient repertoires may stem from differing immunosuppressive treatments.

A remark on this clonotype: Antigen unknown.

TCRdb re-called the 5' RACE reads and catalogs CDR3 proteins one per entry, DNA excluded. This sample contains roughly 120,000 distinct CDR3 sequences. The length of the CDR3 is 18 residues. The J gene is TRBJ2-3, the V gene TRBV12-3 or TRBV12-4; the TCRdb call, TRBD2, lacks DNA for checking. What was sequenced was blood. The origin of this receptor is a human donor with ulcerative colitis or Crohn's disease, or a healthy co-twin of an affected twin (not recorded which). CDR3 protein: CASSPGAGRAPSTDTQYF.